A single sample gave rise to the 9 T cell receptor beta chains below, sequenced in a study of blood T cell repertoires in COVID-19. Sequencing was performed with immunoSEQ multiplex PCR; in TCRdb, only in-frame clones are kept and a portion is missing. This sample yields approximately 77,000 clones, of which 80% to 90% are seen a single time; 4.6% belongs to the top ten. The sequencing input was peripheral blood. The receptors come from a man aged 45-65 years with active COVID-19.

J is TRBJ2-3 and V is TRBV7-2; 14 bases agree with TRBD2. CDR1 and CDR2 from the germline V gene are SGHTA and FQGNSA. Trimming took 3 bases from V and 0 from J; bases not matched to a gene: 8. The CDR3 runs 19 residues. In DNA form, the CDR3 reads TGTGCCAGCAGCTTCCACCCGGGACTAGCGGGGGCCAGCACAGATACGCAGTATTTT. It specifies CASSFHPGLAGASTDTQYF.

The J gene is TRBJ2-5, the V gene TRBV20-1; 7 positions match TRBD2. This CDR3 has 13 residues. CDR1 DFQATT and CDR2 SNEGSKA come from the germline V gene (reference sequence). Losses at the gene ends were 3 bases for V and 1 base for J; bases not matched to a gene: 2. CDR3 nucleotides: TGCAGTGCTAGTAGCGGGCTCCAAGAGACCCAGTACTTC. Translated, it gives CSASSGLQETQYF.

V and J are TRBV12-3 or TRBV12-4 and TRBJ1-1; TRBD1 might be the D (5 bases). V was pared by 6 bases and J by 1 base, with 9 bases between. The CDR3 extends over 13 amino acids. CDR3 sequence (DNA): TGTGCCAGCAGACTCAGGGCGAACACTGAAGCTTTCTTT. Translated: CASRLRANTEAFF.

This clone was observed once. The CDR3 DNA reads as TGTGCCAGCAGTCAGGGGGCCTATGGCTACACCTTC. Its translation is CASSQGAYGYTF. The chain employs TRBV6-2 or TRBV6-3 and TRBJ1-2, with TRBD1 identical over 8 bases. Germline V gives CDR1 MNHEY, CDR2 SVGEGT. Trimming removed 5 bases from V and 4 bases from J; junction bases left unmatched: 0. The CDR3 is 12 amino acids.

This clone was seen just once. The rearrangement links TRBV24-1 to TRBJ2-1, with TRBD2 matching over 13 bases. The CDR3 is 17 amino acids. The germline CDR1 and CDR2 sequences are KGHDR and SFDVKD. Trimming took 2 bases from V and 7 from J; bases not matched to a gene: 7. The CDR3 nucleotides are TGTGCCACCAGTGATTCTCAACTAGCGGGGGGGGTTAATGAGCAGTTCTTC. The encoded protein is CATSDSQLAGGVNEQFF.

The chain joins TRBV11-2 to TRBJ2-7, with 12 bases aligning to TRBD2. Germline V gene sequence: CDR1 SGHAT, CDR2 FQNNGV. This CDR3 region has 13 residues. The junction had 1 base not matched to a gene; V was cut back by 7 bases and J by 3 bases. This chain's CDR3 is CASKLAGGYEQYF. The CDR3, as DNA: TGTGCCAGCAAACTAGCGGGAGGCTACGAGCAGTACTTC.

The CDR3 bases are TGTGCCAGCAGTTCTTTAGCGGGAGGCGGTCTCGAGCAGTACTTC. It specifies CASSSLAGGGLEQYF. The V call is TRBV2, the J call TRBJ2-7, with 10 nucleotides matching TRBD2. CDR1 is SNHLY and CDR2 is FYNNEI in the germline V gene. The CDR3 spans 15 residues. V was clipped by 5 bases and J by 6 bases; unmatched bases: 10.

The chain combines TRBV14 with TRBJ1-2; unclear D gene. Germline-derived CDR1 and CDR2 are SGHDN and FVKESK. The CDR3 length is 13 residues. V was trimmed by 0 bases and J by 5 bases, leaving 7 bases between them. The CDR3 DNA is TGTGCCAGCAGCCAAGATCGCACTTATGGCTACACCTTC. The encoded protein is CASSQDRTYGYTF.

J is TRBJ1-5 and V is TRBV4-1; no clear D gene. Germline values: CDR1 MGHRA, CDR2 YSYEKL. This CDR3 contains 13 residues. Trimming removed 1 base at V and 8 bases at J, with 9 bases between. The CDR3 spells CASSQVPQEPQHF. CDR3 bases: TGCGCCAGCAGCCAAGTCCCCCAGGAGCCCCAGCATTTT.